Detailed here is one TCR beta chain. Its antigen is still unknown. No clone much larger than this one lies a single base away; base qualities are absent. Following the manufacturer's recommendations, the immunoSEQ kit was used to generate TCR beta libraries from genomic DNA. To prepare the libraries, a first multiplex PCR with proprietary primers was run, followed by a second PCR that added unique barcodes, and a bead cleanup was done after each round. Each sample batch included a kit-provided positive control reaction and a negative control reaction. The final libraries were assessed on an Agilent 4200 TapeStation D1000 ScreenTape, pooled by volume, and quantified by qPCR. Sequencing ran on an Illumina NextSeq500 with a MidOutput 150-cycle cartridge, using 156 Read1 and 15 Index1 cycles with kit custom primers. The pooled library was loaded at about 0.93 pM with around 22% PhiX control spiked in. The original methods were these. Vendor-processed data were analyzed in R, with a clonotype defined as all T cells sharing the same CDR3 nucleotide sequence. In the clone abundance analyses, frequencies were normalized to the 10,000 most abundant clones in each sample. Public T cell clones, which averaged fewer than five per sample, were excluded before analysis. Dominant motifs were analyzed with ImmunoMap using the PAM10 matrix, a gap penalty of 30, and a homology threshold of 0.3, and motifs with a cumulative frequency of at least 0.01 were considered dominant. Sourced from immuneACCESS, this table was stored by TCRdb with only in-frame sequences that have V and J called. A share of the clones is absent; for the studies checked, an unresolved V gene accounts for under half, and the remainder has no known explanation. The DNA was the basis for D and trimming; V, J and clone size are from that table. This sample gives over 15,000 clones in total; 58% of them show up just once. Of the sample, approximately 10% falls within the top ten clones.

V loses 6 bases, J loses 5 bases, and the germline ends lie 5 bases apart. The CDR3 has 12 amino acids, counting the end cysteine and phenylalanine. The DNA shown is the 36-base CDR3, in frame from base 1. The germline V gene encodes CDR1 MNHEY and CDR2 SMNVEV (reference sequence). This sample is drawn from a study of radiation and T cells in renal cell carcinoma (dated by TCRdb to about 2020). Background for the entire study: TCR beta sequencing covered approximately 51 samples in total, comprising approximately 26 tumors and approximately 27 peripheral blood samples. A total of 4 million to 5 million unique CDR3 nucleotide sequences, encoding around 2.7 million unique CDR3 amino acid sequences, were found across all 50 or so samples. Overall study results and their limits: Because only small tumor regions of roughly 1 g were available, intratumoral heterogeneity was not captured. TCR clonality was higher in irradiated tumors than in controls, as the top 100 clonotypes made up an average of 54% of the repertoire in irradiated tumors compared with approximately 45% in nephrectomy-only tumors. Because the trial had a single-armed design, the trial could not examine how radiation dose or scheduling affected the TCR repertoire. A greater number of dominant CDR3 motifs was detected in irradiated tumors than in control tumors, and a larger share of the repertoire was occupied by these motifs in irradiated tumors than in control tumors.

According to the study, the label for this sample's time point signals: tumor resected at nephrectomy. Taken with the paper, the label for treatment or condition translates to: treatment-naive control, cytoreductive nephrectomy. The control tumors were taken from treatment-naive renal cell carcinoma patients who had cytoreductive nephrectomy with no earlier radiation. Every patient's renal cell carcinoma showed clear cell pathology. The control tumors sequenced for TCR were resected between 2011 and 2014 from fewer than 14 males and a few females whose median age was around 60 years (range about 35 to 90). Tumors were mechanically dissociated, digested with collagenase/hyaluronidase at 37 °C, processed in gentleMACS C tubes, and stored in liquid nitrogen. Genomic DNA for TCR sequencing was prepared using the QIAamp DNA Blood Mini Kit (Qiagen). Only samples passing all quality control checks were included in the analyses.

Specimen: tumor tissue, collected from a patient whose treatment was nephrectomy without radiotherapy. The rearrangement joined TRBV27 to TRBJ1-6; the D segment cannot be called with confidence. This clonotype originated in a man between 35 and 55 years old with renal cell carcinoma. Here is the DNA: TGTGCCAGCAGCCAAAATAATTCACCCCTCCACTTT. Its product reads: CASSQNNSPLHF.